This TCR beta chain came from a study of identical twins. A single record per CDR3 protein comes from TCRdb applying MiXCR to the 5' RACE reads. The sample contains just over 500,000 distinct CDR3 sequences, around 20% of which appear only once. CDR1 is DFQATT and CDR2 is SNEGSKA in the germline V gene (reference sequence). The CDR3 has 18 amino acids. V shed 3 bases and J 4 bases; nucleotides not matched to a gene: 16. The sample was also linked to a second study, of T cells expressing NK-cell markers.

Sequenced sample: CD4+ T cells sorted from blood. This chain uses TRBV20-1 with TRBJ2-3; the match to TRBD2 covers 10 bases. The sequence derives from a woman aged 18 to 35 in good health. The DNA of the CDR3 is TGCAGTGCTAGGCAACATGGGACTAGCGTTTTGTCGGCAGATACGCAGTATTTT. Encoded protein: CSARQHGTSVLSADTQYF.